This T cell receptor beta chain was sequenced for a study of cytomegalovirus exposure and HLA in healthy donors. Of note for this clone: The target antigen is unknown.

Though nominally healthy at sampling, donors likely had unrecorded immune exposures. General study findings and limits: TRBV6-2, TRBV6-3 and some other V segments were excluded as indistinguishable. For TCR beta chains, V- and J-gene trimming was later linked to a missense DCLRE1C variant.

This PCR relied on a set of 60 Vbeta primers and 13 Jbeta primers. Per the original data handling: Approximately 11 million of about 80 million unique TCR beta chains were shared, per a later count. Data came from immunoSEQ multiplex PCR; TCRdb stores just in-frame clones and leaves some out. Clone size and the V and J calls come from that table; the DNA yielded D and trimming. The sample holds tens of thousands of clones, more than 70% seen once. The CDR3 has 17 amino acids. V lost 7 bases, J lost 6 bases, and 11 bases stayed unmatched. The receptor comes from a man aged 45 to 65 in good health and CMV-seropositive. Sample: PBMCs. The rearrangement links TRBV23-1 to TRBJ2-2, with 13 positions matching TRBD2. TRBV23-1 is annotated as an ORF whose role is uncertain. CDR3 bases: TGCGCCAGCACCGTGGGGACTAGCGGGGAGCACTCCGGGGAGCTGTTTTTT. Its protein is CASTVGTSGEHSGELFF.